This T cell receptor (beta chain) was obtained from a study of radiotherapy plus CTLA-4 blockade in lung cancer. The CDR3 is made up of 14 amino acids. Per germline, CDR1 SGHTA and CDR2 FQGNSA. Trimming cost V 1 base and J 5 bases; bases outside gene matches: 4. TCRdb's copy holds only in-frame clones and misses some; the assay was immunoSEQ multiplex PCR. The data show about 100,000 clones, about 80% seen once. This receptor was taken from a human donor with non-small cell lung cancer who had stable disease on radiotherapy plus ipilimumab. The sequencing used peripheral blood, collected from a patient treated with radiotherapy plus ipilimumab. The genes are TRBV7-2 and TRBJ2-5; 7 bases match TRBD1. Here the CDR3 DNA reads TGTGCCAGCAGCTTAGGAGGGGGCCAGGAGACCCAGTACTTC. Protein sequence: CASSLGGGQETQYF.